This entry concerns a single T cell receptor beta chain. Its matching antigen is unknown. V lost 9 bases and J 3 bases, leaving 15 bases between the germline ends. The CDR3 runs 13 residues. Looked up from germline, CDR1 is SNHLY and CDR2 is FYNNEI. This specimen comes from a study of cytomegalovirus exposure and HLA in healthy donors. Points from the study as a whole: Confirmation in vitro established that a few CMV-associated chains were specific for CMV antigens. Across donors, most TCRs were seen rarely, yet some public ones were widespread. The listing of 150 to 200 TCR beta chains classed them as cytomegalovirus-associated.

Primers: 60 Vbeta forward and 13 Jbeta reverse. As originally analysed: The authors later counted around 80 million unique TCR beta chains, approximately 10 million of them shared. Method: immunoSEQ multiplex PCR; TCRdb's copy keeps in-frame clones and lacks some. For V, J and clone size, that table is used; D and trimming come from the DNA. The table records fewer than 200,000 clones, around 74% of them present only once. The J gene is TRBJ2-7, the V gene TRBV2; no clear D gene. The sequenced sample was PBMCs. This clonotype was sampled from a female donor in good health and CMV-seronegative. The CDR3 protein is CASALGPLYEQYF. The CDR3 nucleotides read TGTGCCAGTGCCCTTGGGCCCCTCTACGAGCAGTACTTC.